Listed below are T cell receptor beta chains from one sample, sequenced in a study of blood T cell repertoires in COVID-19. Libraries were prepared by immunoSEQ multiplex PCR; TCRdb keeps only in-frame clonotypes and omits some of them. The table includes tens of thousands of clones, roughly 84% detected once. Input material: peripheral blood. Every receptor here comes from a man older than 75 with active or convalescent COVID-19. The CDR3 runs from the conserved cysteine through the conserved F or W. Fields, in order: J gene, D gene, clone size, V gene, CDR3 length, CDR3 DNA, CDR3 protein. D genes are given only for firm matches. Size tells how often a clone was seen (once, few, many) or the class of an expanded clone, and some rows leave it out.

>TRBJ2-3|.|.|TRBV4-3|14
TGCGCCAGCAGCCAAGATGGGGCCACAGATACGCAGTATTTT
CASSQDGATDTQYF
>TRBJ2-7|TRBD2|many|TRBV25-1|16
TGTGCCAGCAGTGGGAGTCTAGCGGGAGTGAGCTACGAGCAGTACTTC
CASSGSLAGVSYEQYF
>TRBJ2-2|.|.|TRBV12-5|12
TGTGCTAGTGGCCCGCCGGTCGGGGAGCTGTTTTTT
CASGPPVGELFF
>TRBJ1-6|.|.|TRBV30|15
TGTGCCTGGAAGAAGGGGTATGAGTATAATTCACCCCTCCACTTT
CAWKKGYEYNSPLHF
>TRBJ2-7|.|.|TRBV5-6|13
TGTGCCAGCAGCTTACAGGGTTTCTACGAGCAGTACTTC
CASSLQGFYEQYF
>TRBJ2-7|TRBD2|once|TRBV5-1|17
TGCGCCAGCAGCCCGGGGACTAGCGGGAGGACCTCCTACGAGCAGTACTTC
CASSPGTSGRTSYEQYF
>TRBJ2-7|.|few|TRBV6-2/TRBV6-3|14
TGTGCCAGCAGTTACGGAGAGGAAGGTTACGAGCAGTACTTC
CASSYGEEGYEQYF
>TRBJ2-7|.|.|TRBV2|14
TGTGCCAGCAGGACAGGTACAAGATCCTACGAGCAGTACTTC
CASRTGTRSYEQYF
>TRBJ2-4|.|.|TRBV2|13
TGTGCCAGCGACAGCCAAGCCAAAAACATTCAGTACTTC
CASDSQAKNIQYF
>TRBJ2-7|.|.|TRBV10-3|15
TGTGCCATCAGTGAGATAGACGGACACTCCTACGAGCAGTACTTC
CAISEIDGHSYEQYF
>TRBJ1-2|TRBD1|.|TRBV19|17
TGTGCCAGTAGTATACGACAGGGGAGTCGGTCTAACTATGGCTACACCTTC
CASSIRQGSRSNYGYTF
>TRBJ2-2|.|.|TRBV7-6|13
TGTGCCAGCAGCTTAGGGGCAACCGGGGAGCTGTTTTTT
CASSLGATGELFF
>TRBJ2-3|.|.|TRBV24-1|15
TGTGCCACCTTAGTAGGGGGTATTGGAACAGATACGCAGTATTTT
CATLVGGIGTDTQYF
>TRBJ1-1|TRBD1|.|TRBV12-3/TRBV12-4|13
TGTGCCAGCAGGAACAGGGGGCCTACTGAAGCTTTCTTT
CASRNRGPTEAFF
>TRBJ2-5|TRBD1|.|TRBV7-6|16
TGTGCCAGCAGCGAACCGGGGACAGGGGGTTCGGAGACCCAGTACTTC
CASSEPGTGGSETQYF
>TRBJ1-2|TRBD1|once|TRBV11-2|15
TGTGCCAGCAGCTTAGATCCAGGGGGCCACTATGGCTACACCTTC
CASSLDPGGHYGYTF
>TRBJ1-1|.|few|TRBV30|13
TGTGCCTGGAGCCGCCACGGGGACACTGAAGCTTTCTTT
CAWSRHGDTEAFF
>TRBJ2-7|TRBD1|.|TRBV28|14
TGTGCCAGCAGTTTAGGGGACAGGTCCTACGAGCAGTACTTC
CASSLGDRSYEQYF
>TRBJ2-7|.|.|TRBV15|13
TGTGCCACCAGCAGAGCCGACAGCTACGAGCAGTACTTC
CATSRADSYEQYF
>TRBJ2-5|TRBD2|.|TRBV5-1|17
TGCGCCAGCAGCTTGGCTCCGGGACTAGCGGGAGTTGAGACCCAGTACTTC
CASSLAPGLAGVETQYF
>TRBJ1-2|TRBD1|.|TRBV6-2/TRBV6-3|14
TGTGCCAGCAGACCTCGACAGGGTTACTATGGCTACACCTTC
CASRPRQGYYGYTF
>TRBJ2-7|TRBD2|.|TRBV10-2|15
TGCGCCAGCACCGGAACTAGCGGGAGGGCCTCTGAGCAGTACTTC
CASTGTSGRASEQYF
>TRBJ2-4|.|once|TRBV4-1|15
TGCGCCAGCAGCAGAGACCGGGACAACCAAAACATTCAGTACTTC
CASSRDRDNQNIQYF
>TRBJ2-7|.|.|TRBV6-6|14
TGTGCCAGCAGTTACTCGACACTCTCCTACGAGCAGTACTTC
CASSYSTLSYEQYF
>TRBJ2-7|.|.|TRBV30|13
TGTGCCTGGAGTCCGCGTGGAGGCTACGAGCAGTACTTC
CAWSPRGGYEQYF
>TRBJ2-2|.|.|TRBV10-3|13
TGTGCCATCAAGGAGGGACCTACCGGGGAGCTGTTTTTT
CAIKEGPTGELFF
>TRBJ2-3|TRBD2|.|TRBV6-5|15
TGTGCCAGCAGCTGGACTAGCGGGGGGGAAGATACGCAGTATTTT
CASSWTSGGEDTQYF
>TRBJ2-5|TRBD1|.|TRBV28|13
TGTGCCAGCAGGGGGACAGGGTGGGAGACCCAGTACTTC
CASRGTGWETQYF
>TRBJ2-1|.|.|TRBV24-1|15
TGTGCCACCAGTGACCCAGGGGTCGGCACCAATGAGCAGTTCTTC
CATSDPGVGTNEQFF
>TRBJ2-5|TRBD1|.|TRBV11-2|16
TGTGCCAGCAGCTTATTGGGCAGGGGGCGCGGAGAGACCCAGTACTTC
CASSLLGRGRGETQYF
>TRBJ2-7|.|.|TRBV5-1|13
TGCGCCAGCAGCCCCAGACTACCCTACGAGCAGTACTTC
CASSPRLPYEQYF
>TRBJ2-6|TRBD1|.|TRBV28|15
TGTGCCAGCAGTTCCCAGGGGGCTGGGGCCAACGTCCTGACTTTC
CASSSQGAGANVLTF
>TRBJ2-1|TRBD2|.|TRBV28|18
TGTGCCAGCAGTTTAGGTTTCATAAGCGGGAGGAAATACAATGAGCAGTTCTTC
CASSLGFISGRKYNEQFF
>TRBJ2-7|.|once|TRBV5-4|15
TGTGCCAGCAGTAGATTCGACTCGACCCCTTTGGAGCAGTACTTC
CASSRFDSTPLEQYF
>TRBJ1-6|.|.|TRBV5-8|14
TGTGCCAGCAGCCGCGGGCAGGTGAATTCACCCCTCCACTTT
CASSRGQVNSPLHF
>TRBJ1-1|TRBD1|.|TRBV4-1|14
TGCGCCAGCAGTCCCGACAGGGGATTATCTGAAGCTTTCTTT
CASSPDRGLSEAFF
>TRBJ1-1|.|.|TRBV6-2/TRBV6-3|13
TGTGCCAGCAGTTACAGGAGAGTCACTGAAGCTTTCTTT
CASSYRRVTEAFF
>TRBJ1-5|TRBD1|.|TRBV6-2/TRBV6-3|14
TGTGCCAGCAGTTACCGCCAGGGGGCTCAGCCCCAGCATTTT
CASSYRQGAQPQHF
>TRBJ2-5|TRBD1|.|TRBV4-2|14
TGTGCCAGCAGCCAGGCCAGACAGGGAGAGACCCAGTACTTC
CASSQARQGETQYF
>TRBJ1-4|.|.|TRBV6-2/TRBV6-3|12
TGTGCCAGCAGTTTTGGAGGAGAAAAACTGTTTTTT
CASSFGGEKLFF